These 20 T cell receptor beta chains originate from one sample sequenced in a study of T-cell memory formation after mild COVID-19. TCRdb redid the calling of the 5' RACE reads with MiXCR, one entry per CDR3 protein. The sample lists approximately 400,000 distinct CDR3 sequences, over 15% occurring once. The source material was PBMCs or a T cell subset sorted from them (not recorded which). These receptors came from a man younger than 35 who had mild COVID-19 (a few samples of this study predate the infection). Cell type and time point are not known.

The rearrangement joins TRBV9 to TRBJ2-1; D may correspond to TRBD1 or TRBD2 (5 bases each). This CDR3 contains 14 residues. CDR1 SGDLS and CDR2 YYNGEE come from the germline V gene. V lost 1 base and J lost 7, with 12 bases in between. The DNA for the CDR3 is TGTGCCAGCAGCGTACAGGGACGGATAAATGAGCAGTTCTTC. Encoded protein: CASSVQGRINEQFF.

CDR3 region: CSARRHDSPLHF. The DNA for the CDR3 is TGCAGTGCTAGACGCCACGATTCACCCCTCCACTTT. This sequence joins TRBV20-1 and TRBJ1-6; no clear D. Germline-derived CDR1 and CDR2 are DFQATT and SNEGSKA (reference sequence). The CDR3 runs to 12 residues. V was pared by 2 bases and J by 8 bases, with 7 bases between.

CDR3 coding DNA: TGTGCCAGCAGGCCGGGACTGTCGACAGATACGCAGTATTTT. Amino acid sequence: CASRPGLSTDTQYF. The chain uses TRBV7-9 and TRBJ2-3; a weak D match, TRBD2 (6 bases). Germline V gives CDR1 SEHNR, CDR2 FQNEAQ (reference sequence). Trimming took 6 bases from V and 3 from J, leaving 13 bases between them. The CDR3 runs to 14 residues.

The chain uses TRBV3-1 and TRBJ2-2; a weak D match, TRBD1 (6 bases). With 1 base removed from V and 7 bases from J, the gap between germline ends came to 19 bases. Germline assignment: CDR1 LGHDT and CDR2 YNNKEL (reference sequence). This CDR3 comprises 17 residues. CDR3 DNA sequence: TGTGCCAGCAGCCAAGGTCGGAGTGGCAGGGGAATCGGGGAGCTGTTTTTT. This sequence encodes CASSQGRSGRGIGELFF.

The CDR3 DNA sequence: TGTGCCAGCAGCCACCACGATCGGCAGGGTCCCTACGAGCAGTACTTC. This codes for CASSHHDRQGPYEQYF. This chain connects TRBV7-2 to TRBJ2-7; tentatively, D is TRBD1 (5 bases). Germline CDR1 and CDR2: SGHTA and FQGNSA. The V gene lost 5 bases and the J gene lost 2 bases, with 19 bases spanning the gap. The CDR3 totals 16 residues.

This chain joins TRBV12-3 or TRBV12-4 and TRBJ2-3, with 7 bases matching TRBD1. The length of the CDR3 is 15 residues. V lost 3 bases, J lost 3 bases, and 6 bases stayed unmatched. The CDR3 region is CASSFGDSVTDTQYF. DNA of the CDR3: TGTGCCAGCAGTTTCGGGGACAGCGTAACAGATACGCAGTATTTT.

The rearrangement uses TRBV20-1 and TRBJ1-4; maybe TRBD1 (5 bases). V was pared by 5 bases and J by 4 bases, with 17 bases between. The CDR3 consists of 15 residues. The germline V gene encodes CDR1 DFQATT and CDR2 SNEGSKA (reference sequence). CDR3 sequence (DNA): TGCAGTGCTCGGGCCTCCGGGAGGGGTAATGAAAAACTGTTTTTT. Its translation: CSARASGRGNEKLFF.

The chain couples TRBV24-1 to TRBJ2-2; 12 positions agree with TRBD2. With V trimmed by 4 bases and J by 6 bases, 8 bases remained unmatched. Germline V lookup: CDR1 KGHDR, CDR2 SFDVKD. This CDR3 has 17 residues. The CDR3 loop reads CATSDGRLAGEAGELFF. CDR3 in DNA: TGTGCCACCAGTGACGGAAGACTAGCGGGGGAGGCCGGGGAGCTGTTTTTT.

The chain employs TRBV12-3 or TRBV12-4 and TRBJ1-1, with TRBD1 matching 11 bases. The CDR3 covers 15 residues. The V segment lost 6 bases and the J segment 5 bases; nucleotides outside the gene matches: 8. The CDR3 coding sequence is TGTGCCAGCAGGAATGACTGGGACAGGGGGACTGAAGCTTTCTTT. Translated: CASRNDWDRGTEAFF.

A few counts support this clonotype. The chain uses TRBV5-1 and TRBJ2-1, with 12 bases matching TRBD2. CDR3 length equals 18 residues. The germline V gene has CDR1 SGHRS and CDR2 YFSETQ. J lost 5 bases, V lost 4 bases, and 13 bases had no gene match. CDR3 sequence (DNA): TGCGCCAGCAGCCCAATACTATGGACTAGCGGGAATAACAATGAGCAGTTCTTC. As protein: CASSPILWTSGNNNEQFF.

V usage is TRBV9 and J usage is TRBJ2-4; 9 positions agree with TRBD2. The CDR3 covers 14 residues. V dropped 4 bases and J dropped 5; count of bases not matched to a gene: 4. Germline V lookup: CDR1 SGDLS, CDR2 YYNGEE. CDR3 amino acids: CASSRRGGENIQYF. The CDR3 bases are TGTGCCAGCAGCAGGCGCGGGGGGGAAAACATTCAGTACTTC.

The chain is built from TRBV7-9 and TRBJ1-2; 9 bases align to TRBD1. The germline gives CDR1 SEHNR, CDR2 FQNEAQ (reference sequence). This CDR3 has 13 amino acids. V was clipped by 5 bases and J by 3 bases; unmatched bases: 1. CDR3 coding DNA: TGTGCCAGCAGCCGGACAGGGGACTATGGCTACACCTTC. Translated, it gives CASSRTGDYGYTF.

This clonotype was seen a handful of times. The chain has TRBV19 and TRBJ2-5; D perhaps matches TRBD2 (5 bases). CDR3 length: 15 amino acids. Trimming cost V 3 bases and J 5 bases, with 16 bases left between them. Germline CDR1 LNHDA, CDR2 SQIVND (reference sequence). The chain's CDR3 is CASSIQFTGWETQYF. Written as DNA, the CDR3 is TGTGCCAGTAGTATTCAATTCACGGGATGGGAGACCCAGTACTTC.

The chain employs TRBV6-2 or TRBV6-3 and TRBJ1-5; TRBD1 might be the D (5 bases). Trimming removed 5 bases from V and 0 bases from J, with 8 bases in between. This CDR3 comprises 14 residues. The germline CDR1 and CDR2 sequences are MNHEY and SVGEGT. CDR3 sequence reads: CASSDRPSNQPQHF. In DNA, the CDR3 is TGTGCCAGCAGTGACAGACCTAGCAATCAGCCCCAGCATTTT.

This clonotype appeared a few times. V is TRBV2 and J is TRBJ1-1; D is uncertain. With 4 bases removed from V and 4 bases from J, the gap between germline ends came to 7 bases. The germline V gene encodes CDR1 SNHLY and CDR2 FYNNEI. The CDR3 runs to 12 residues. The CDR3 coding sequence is TGTGCCAGCAGTGCGGTGGGCACTGAAGCTTTCTTT. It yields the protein CASSAVGTEAFF. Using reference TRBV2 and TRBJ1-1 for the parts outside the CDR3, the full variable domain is EPEVTQTPSHQVTQMGQEVILRCVPISNHLYFYWYRQILGQKVEFLVSFYNNEISEKSEIFDDQFSVERPDGSNFTLKIRSTKLEDSAMYFCASSAVGTEAFFGQGTRLTVV.

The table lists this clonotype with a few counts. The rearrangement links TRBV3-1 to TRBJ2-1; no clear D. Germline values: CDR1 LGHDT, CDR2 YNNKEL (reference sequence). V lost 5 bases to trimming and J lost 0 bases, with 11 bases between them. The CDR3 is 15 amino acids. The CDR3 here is CASSARTNSYNEQFF. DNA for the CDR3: TGTGCCAGCAGCGCCCGGACCAACTCCTACAATGAGCAGTTCTTC.

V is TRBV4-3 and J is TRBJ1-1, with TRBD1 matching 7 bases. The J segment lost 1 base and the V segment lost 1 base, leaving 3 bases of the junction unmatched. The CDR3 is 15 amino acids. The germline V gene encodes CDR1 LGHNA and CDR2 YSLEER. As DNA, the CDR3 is TGCGCCAGCAGCCAAGTAGGGACAGCGAACACTGAAGCTTTCTTT. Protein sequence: CASSQVGTANTEAFF.

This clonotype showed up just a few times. This chain's CDR3 is CASSRGGDGYGYTF. CDR3 DNA sequence: TGCGCCAGCAGCCGCGGGGGTGATGGCTATGGCTACACCTTC. The J gene is TRBJ1-2, the V gene TRBV10-2; perhaps TRBD1 as D (5 bases). CDR1 WSHSY and CDR2 SAAADI come from the germline V gene. Trimming pared 6 bases from V and 4 bases from J, leaving 15 bases between. The CDR3 sequence is 14 residues long.

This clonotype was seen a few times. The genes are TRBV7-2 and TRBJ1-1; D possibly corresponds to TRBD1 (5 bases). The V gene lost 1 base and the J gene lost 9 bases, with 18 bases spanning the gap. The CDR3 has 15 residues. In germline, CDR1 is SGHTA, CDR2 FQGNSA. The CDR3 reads CASSLDGARRNQAFF. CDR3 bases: TGTGCCAGCAGCTTAGATGGGGCCAGGAGGAACCAAGCTTTCTTT.

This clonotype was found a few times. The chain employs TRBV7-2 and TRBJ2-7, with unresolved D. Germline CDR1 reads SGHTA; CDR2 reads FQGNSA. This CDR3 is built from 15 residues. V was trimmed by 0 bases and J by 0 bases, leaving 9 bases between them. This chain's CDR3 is CASSLAADSSYEQYF. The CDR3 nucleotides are TGTGCCAGCAGCTTAGCGGCAGATAGCTCCTACGAGCAGTACTTC. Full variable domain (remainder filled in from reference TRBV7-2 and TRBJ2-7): GAGVSQSPSNKVTEKGKDVELRCDPISGHTALYWYRQSLGQGLEFLIYFQGNSAPDKSGLPSDRFSAERTGGSVSTLTIQRTQQEDSAVYLCASSLAADSSYEQYFGPGTRLTVT.